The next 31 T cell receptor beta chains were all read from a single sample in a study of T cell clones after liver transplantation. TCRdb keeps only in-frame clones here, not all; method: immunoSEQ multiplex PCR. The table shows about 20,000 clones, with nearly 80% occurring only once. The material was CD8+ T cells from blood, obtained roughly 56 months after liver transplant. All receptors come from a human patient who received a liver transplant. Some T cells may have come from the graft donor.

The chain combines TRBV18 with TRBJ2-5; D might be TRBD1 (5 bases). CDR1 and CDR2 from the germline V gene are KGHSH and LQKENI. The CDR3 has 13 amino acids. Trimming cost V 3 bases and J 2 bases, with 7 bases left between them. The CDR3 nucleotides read TGTGCCAGCTCACCCGACAGTCAAGAGACCCAGTACTTC. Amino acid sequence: CASSPDSQETQYF.

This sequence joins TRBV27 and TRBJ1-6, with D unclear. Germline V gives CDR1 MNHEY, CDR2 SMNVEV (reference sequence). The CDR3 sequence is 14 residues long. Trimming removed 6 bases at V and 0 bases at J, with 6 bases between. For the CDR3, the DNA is TGTGCCAGCAGCCTTGGCTCCTATAATTCACCCCTCCACTTT. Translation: CASSLGSYNSPLHF.

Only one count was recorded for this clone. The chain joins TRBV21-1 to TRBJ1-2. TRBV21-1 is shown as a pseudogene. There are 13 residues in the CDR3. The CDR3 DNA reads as TGTGCCAGCAGCTCCCGTAGTGAGGATGGCTACACCTTC. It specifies CASSSRSEDGYTF.

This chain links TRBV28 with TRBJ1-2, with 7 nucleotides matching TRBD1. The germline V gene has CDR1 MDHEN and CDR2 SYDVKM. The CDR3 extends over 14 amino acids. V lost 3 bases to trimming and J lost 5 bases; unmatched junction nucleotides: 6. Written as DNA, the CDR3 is TGTGCCAGCAGTTTCGGGGACAGCGGGTATGGCTACACCTTC. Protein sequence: CASSFGDSGYGYTF.

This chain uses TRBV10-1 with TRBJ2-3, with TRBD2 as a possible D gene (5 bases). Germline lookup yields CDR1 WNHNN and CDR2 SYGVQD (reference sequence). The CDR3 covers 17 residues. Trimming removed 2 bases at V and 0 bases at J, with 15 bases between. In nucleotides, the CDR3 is TGCGCCAGCAGTGAGGGGGTATTTAGCGCCAGCACAGATACGCAGTATTTT. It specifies CASSEGVFSASTDTQYF.

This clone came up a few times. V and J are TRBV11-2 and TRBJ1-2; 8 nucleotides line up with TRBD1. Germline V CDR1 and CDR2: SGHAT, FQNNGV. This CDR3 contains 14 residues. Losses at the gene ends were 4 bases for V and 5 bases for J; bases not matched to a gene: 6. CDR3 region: CASSSLDRGYGYTF. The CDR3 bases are TGTGCCAGCAGCTCCCTCGACAGGGGTTATGGCTACACCTTC.

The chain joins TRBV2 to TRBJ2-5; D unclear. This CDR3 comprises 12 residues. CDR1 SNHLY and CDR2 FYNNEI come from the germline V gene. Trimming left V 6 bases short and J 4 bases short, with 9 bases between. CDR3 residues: CASSLWGETQYF. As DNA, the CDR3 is TGTGCCAGCAGCTTGTGGGGAGAGACCCAGTACTTC. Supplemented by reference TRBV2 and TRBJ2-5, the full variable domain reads EPEVTQTPSHQVTQMGQEVILRCVPISNHLYFYWYRQILGQKVEFLVSFYNNEISEKSEIFDDQFSVERPDGSNFTLKIRSTKLEDSAMYFCASSLWGETQYFGPGTRLLVL.

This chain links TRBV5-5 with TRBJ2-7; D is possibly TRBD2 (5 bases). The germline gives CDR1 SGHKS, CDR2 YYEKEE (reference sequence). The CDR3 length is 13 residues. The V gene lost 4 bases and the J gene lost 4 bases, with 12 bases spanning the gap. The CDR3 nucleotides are TGTGCCAGCAGCATATGGGAGATTTACGAGCAGTACTTC. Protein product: CASSIWEIYEQYF.

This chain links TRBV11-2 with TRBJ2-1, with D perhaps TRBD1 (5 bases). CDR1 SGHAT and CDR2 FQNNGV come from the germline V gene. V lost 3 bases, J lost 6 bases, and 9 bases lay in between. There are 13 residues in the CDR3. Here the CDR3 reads CASSLTEGNEQFF. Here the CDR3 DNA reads TGTGCCAGCAGCTTGACAGAAGGCAATGAGCAGTTCTTC. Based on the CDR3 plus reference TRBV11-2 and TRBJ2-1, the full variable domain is EAGVAQSPRYKIIEKRQSVAFWCNPISGHATLYWYQQILGQGPKLLIQFQNNGVVDDSQLPKDRFSAERLKGVDSTLKIQPAKLEDSAVYLCASSLTEGNEQFFGPGTRLTVL.

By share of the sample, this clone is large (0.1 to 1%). CDR3 sequence reads: CASSLEGQGNTEAFF. CDR3 sequence (DNA): TGCGCCAGCAGCCTAGAAGGACAGGGGAACACTGAAGCTTTCTTT. This chain uses TRBV4-1 with TRBJ1-1; 8 bases align to TRBD1. Germline V gene sequence: CDR1 MGHRA, CDR2 YSYEKL. Trimming removed 4 bases from V and 1 base from J; junction bases left unmatched: 5. The CDR3 contains 15 residues.

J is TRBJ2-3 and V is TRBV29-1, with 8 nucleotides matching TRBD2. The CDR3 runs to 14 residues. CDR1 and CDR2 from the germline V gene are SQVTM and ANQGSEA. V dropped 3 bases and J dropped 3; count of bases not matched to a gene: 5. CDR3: CSVEGLVRTDTQYF. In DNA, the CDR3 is TGCAGCGTTGAGGGACTAGTGAGGACAGATACGCAGTATTTT.

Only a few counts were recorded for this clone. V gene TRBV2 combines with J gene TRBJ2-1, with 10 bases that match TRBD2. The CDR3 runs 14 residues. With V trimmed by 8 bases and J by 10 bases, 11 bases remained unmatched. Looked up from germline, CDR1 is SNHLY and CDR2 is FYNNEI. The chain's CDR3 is CASPLASGGGEQFF. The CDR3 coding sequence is TGTGCCAGCCCCTTGGCTAGCGGGGGAGGGGAGCAGTTCTTC.

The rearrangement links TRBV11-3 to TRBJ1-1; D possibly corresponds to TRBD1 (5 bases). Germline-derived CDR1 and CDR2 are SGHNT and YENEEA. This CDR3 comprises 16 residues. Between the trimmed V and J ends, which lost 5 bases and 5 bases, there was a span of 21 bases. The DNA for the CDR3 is TGTGCCAGCAGCCACCGGGACGACGGGTTAAGGACTGAAGCTTTCTTT. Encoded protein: CASSHRDDGLRTEAFF.

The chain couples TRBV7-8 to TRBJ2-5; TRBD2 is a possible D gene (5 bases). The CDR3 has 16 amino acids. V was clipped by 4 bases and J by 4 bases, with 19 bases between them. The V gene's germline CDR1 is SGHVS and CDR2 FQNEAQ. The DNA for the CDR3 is TGTGCCAGCAGCTCGTTCCGGGCCCCTGGGAGAGAGACCCAGTACTTC. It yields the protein CASSSFRAPGRETQYF.

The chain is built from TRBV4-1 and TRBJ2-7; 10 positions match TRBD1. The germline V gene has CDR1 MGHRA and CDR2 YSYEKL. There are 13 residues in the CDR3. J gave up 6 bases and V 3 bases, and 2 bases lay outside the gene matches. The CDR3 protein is CASSQGQGIEQYF. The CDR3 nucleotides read TGCGCCAGCAGCCAGGGACAGGGGATCGAGCAGTACTTC.

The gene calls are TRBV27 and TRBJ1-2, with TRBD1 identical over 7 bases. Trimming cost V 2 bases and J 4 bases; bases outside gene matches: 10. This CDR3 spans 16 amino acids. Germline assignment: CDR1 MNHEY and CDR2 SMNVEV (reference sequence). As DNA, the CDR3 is TGTGCCAGCAGTTTAACGACGACAGGGAAGTTCTATGGCTACACCTTC. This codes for CASSLTTTGKFYGYTF.

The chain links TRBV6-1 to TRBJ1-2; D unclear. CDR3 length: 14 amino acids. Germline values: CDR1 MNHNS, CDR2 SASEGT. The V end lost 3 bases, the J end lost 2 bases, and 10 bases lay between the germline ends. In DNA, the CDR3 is TGTGCCAGCAGTGAGAATGTGGAGAACTATGGCTACACCTTC. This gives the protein CASSENVENYGYTF.

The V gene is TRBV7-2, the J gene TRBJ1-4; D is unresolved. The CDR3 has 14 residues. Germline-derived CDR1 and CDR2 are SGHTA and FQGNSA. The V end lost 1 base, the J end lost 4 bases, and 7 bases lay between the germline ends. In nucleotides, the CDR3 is TGTGCCAGCAGCTTAGAGGACGGTAATGAAAAACTGTTTTTT. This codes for CASSLEDGNEKLFF.

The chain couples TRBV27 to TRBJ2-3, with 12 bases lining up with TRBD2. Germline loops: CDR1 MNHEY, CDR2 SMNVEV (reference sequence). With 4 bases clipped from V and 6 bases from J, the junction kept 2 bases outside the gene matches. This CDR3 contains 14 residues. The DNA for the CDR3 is TGTGCCAGCAGTTCTAGCGGGGGGGCCGATACGCAGTATTTT. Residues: CASSSSGGADTQYF.

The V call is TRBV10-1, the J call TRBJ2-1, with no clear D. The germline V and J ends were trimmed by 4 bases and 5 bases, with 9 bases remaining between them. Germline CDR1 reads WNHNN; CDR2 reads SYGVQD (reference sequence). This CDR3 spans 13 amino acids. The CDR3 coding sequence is TGCGCCAGCAGTGTGGGTTTTGACAATGAGCAGTTCTTC. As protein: CASSVGFDNEQFF.

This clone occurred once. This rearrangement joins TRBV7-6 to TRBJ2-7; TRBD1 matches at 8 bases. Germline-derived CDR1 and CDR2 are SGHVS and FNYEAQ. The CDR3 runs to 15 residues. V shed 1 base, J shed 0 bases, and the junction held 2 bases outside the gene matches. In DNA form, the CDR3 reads TGTGCCAGCAGCTTAGGGACAGGGAGCTCCTACGAGCAGTACTTC. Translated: CASSLGTGSSYEQYF.

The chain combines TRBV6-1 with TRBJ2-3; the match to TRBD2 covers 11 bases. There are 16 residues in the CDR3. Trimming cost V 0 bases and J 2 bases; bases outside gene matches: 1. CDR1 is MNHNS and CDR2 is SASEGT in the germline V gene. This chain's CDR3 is CASSEASGGATDTQYF. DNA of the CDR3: TGTGCCAGCAGTGAAGCTAGCGGGGGGGCCACAGATACGCAGTATTTT.

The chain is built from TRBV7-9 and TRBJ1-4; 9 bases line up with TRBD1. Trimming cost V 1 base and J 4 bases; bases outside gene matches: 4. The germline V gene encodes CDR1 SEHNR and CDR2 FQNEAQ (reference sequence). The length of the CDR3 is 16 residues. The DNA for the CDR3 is TGTGCCAGCAGCTTAGTAACGGGACAGGGTAATGAAAAACTGTTTTTT. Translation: CASSLVTGQGNEKLFF.

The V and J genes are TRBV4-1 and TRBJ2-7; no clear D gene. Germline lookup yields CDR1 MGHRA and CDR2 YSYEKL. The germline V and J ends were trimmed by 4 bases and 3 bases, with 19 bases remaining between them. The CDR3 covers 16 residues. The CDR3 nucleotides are TGCGCCAGCAGCCCCCACGACCCGATAACCGTCTACGAGCAGTACTTC. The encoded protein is CASSPHDPITVYEQYF.

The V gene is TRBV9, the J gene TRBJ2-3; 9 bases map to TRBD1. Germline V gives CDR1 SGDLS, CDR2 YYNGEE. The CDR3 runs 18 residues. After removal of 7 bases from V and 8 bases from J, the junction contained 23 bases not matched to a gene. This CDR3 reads CASSTTGGASRKEGTQYF. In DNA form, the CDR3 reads TGTGCCAGCTCTACGACAGGGGGGGCCTCCCGAAAAGAAGGTACGCAGTATTTT.

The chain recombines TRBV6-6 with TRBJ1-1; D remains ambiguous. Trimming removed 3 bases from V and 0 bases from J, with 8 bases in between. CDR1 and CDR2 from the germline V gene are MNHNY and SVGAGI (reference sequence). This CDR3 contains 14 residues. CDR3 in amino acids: CASSYLGLNTEAFF. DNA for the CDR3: TGTGCCAGCAGTTATTTGGGCCTGAACACTGAAGCTTTCTTT.

CDR3 region: CASSLGQGVQPQHF. CDR3 DNA sequence: TGTGCCAGCAGTTTAGGACAGGGGGTCCAGCCCCAGCATTTT. The genes are TRBV27 and TRBJ1-5, with 10 bases lining up with TRBD1. J gave up 7 bases and V 2 bases, and 2 bases lay outside the gene matches. CDR3 length: 14 amino acids. Germline V gene lookup returns CDR1 MNHEY and CDR2 SMNVEV (reference sequence).

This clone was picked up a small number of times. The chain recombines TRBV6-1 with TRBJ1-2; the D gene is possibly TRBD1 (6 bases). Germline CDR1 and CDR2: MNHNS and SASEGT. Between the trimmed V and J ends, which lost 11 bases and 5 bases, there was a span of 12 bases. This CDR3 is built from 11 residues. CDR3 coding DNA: TGTGCCCGCGGGGGGGCGTATGGCTACACCTTC. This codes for CARGGAYGYTF.

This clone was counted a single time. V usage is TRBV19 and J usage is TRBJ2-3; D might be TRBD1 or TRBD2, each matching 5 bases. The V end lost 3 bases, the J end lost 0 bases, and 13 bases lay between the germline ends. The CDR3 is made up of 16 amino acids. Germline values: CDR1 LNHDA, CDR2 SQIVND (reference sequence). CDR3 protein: CASSIGALASTDTQYF. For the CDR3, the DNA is TGTGCCAGTAGTATCGGGGCCCTCGCGAGCACAGATACGCAGTATTTT.

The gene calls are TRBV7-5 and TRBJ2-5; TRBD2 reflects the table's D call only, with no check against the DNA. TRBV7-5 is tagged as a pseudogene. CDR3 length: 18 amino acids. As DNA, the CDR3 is TGTGCCAGAAGCTTAGAGTGTTTATTACCCGGGTTCCAAGAGACCCAGTACTTC. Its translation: CARSLECLLPGFQETQYF.

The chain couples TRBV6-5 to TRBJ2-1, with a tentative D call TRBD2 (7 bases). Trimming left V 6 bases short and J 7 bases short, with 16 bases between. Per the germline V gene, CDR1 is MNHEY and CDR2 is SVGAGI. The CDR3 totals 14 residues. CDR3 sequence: CASSMSGGVNEQFF. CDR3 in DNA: TGTGCCAGCAGCATGTCGGGGGGCGTAAATGAGCAGTTCTTC.